This is a list of T cell receptor beta chains from one sample in a study of T cells in localized non-small cell lung cancer. The data were produced by immunoSEQ multiplex PCR, yet TCRdb's version contains in-frame clones alone and is incomplete. The sample yields 100,000 to 150,000 clones, 89% seen once. This material consisted of peripheral blood, taken before any cancer treatment. Receptors were obtained from a female donor older than 55 with stage I lung adenocarcinoma. The CDR3 runs from the conserved cysteine through the conserved F or W. A D gene is named only where the DNA matches it firmly. Some rows have no size entry. The others give once, few or many, or a class for an expanded clone.

abundance	v_gene	d_gene	j_gene	CDR3aa	CDR3nt
NA	TRBV28	NA	TRBJ2-7	CASSSGQIEQYF	TGTGCCAGCAGTTCTGGACAAATCGAGCAGTACTTC
NA	TRBV7-8	NA	TRBJ2-1	CASSLTYGEQFF	TGTGCCAGCAGCTTAACATATGGTGAGCAGTTCTTC
NA	TRBV10-3	NA	TRBJ2-3	CAIAQGGENTQYF	TGTGCCATCGCCCAGGGGGGGGAAAATACGCAGTATTTT
NA	TRBV9	TRBD2	TRBJ2-7	CASSTGLAGGQDEQYF	TGTGCCAGCAGCACGGGACTAGCGGGAGGCCAGGACGAGCAGTACTTC
NA	TRBV11-3	TRBD2	TRBJ2-3	CASSPGGSGSTDTQYF	TGTGCCAGCAGCCCGGGGGGTAGCGGAAGCACAGATACGCAGTATTTT
NA	TRBV5-1	TRBD2	TRBJ2-3	CASSLAGGTDTQYF	TGCGCCAGCAGCCTAGCGGGAGGGACAGATACGCAGTATTTT
NA	TRBV5-1	TRBD2	TRBJ2-3	CASSSTLAGTTDTQYF	TGCGCCAGCAGCTCCACCTTAGCGGGTACCACAGATACGCAGTATTTT
NA	TRBV27	NA	TRBJ2-1	CASKSPAGHEQFF	TGTGCCAGCAAATCCCCGGCGGGTCATGAGCAGTTCTTC
NA	TRBV2	NA	TRBJ1-1	CASSDGQGPYTEAFF	TGTGCCAGCAGTGACGGGCAGGGGCCTTACACTGAAGCTTTCTTT
NA	TRBV19	TRBD2	TRBJ2-1	CASSIGQGLAVINEQFF	TGTGCCAGTAGTATTGGCCAAGGACTAGCGGTGATCAATGAGCAGTTCTTC
once	TRBV27	NA	TRBJ2-1	CASSLRSSYEQFF	TGTGCCAGCAGTTTAAGGTCAAGTTATGAGCAGTTCTTC
NA	TRBV29-1	NA	TRBJ2-5	CSVLGETQYF	TGCAGCGTTTTAGGGGAGACCCAGTACTTC
NA	TRBV4-1	NA	TRBJ1-2	CASSQVGAGTNYGYTF	TGCGCCAGCAGCCAAGTTGGCGCAGGGACTAACTATGGCTACACCTTC
NA	TRBV7-3	TRBD2	TRBJ2-2	CASSFPGLAGGSGELFF	TGTGCCAGCAGCTTCCCCGGACTAGCGGGGGGGTCCGGGGAGCTGTTTTTT
NA	TRBV9	NA	TRBJ2-7	CASSVGRVSGEQYF	TGTGCCAGCAGCGTAGGCAGGGTATCGGGCGAGCAGTACTTC
NA	TRBV7-2	NA	TRBJ2-4	CASSLLAPSTFAKNIQYF	TGTGCCAGCAGCTTACTAGCCCCGTCGACCTTCGCCAAAAACATTCAGTACTTC
NA	TRBV6-5	NA	TRBJ2-7	CASSYGGSSASNEQYF	TGTGCCAGCAGTTACGGTGGGAGCTCAGCATCTAACGAGCAGTACTTC
NA	TRBV19	NA	TRBJ2-6	CASSRDSGANVLTF	TGTGCCAGTAGTAGGGACTCTGGGGCCAACGTCCTGACTTTC
NA	TRBV25-1	NA	TRBJ2-7	CASSPGSVPFSYEQYF	TGTGCCAGCAGCCCAGGGAGTGTACCCTTTTCCTACGAGCAGTACTTC
NA	TRBV19	NA	TRBJ2-3	CASSTLRGTDTQYF	TGTGCCAGTAGTACACTTCGGGGCACAGATACGCAGTATTTT
once	TRBV7-8	NA	TRBJ2-7	CASSPNVAGDSYEQYF	TGTGCCAGCAGCCCCAATGTGGCAGGGGATTCCTACGAGCAGTACTTC
NA	TRBV5-1	NA	TRBJ2-1	CASSLLATYNEQFF	TGCGCCAGCAGCTTGCTAGCGACCTACAATGAGCAGTTCTTC
NA	TRBV7-2	NA	TRBJ1-3	CASSLDAGRTSGNTIYF	TGTGCCAGCAGCTTAGATGCGGGCCGGACCTCTGGAAACACCATATATTTT
NA	TRBV6-1	TRBD1	TRBJ1-5	CASSEAWGGQNQPQHF	TGTGCCAGCAGTGAAGCTTGGGGGGGACAGAATCAGCCCCAGCATTTT
NA	TRBV6-5	NA	TRBJ2-7	CASSRRQDYEQYF	TGTGCCAGCAGCCGACGACAGGACTACGAGCAGTACTTC
NA	TRBV7-8	TRBD1	TRBJ2-1	CASSPGQGSYNEQFF	TGTGCCAGCAGCCCGGGACAGGGGTCCTACAATGAGCAGTTCTTC
NA	TRBV5-1	NA	TRBJ1-2	CASSHTGRDYGYTF	TGCGCCAGCAGCCACACAGGGCGCGACTATGGCTACACCTTC
NA	TRBV6-1	TRBD1	TRBJ1-4	CASSGGTDLNEKLFF	TGTGCCAGCAGTGGAGGGACAGACCTTAATGAAAAACTGTTTTTT
once	TRBV5-1	TRBD2	TRBJ2-1	CASSLGSGINEQFF	TGCGCCAGCAGCTTGGGTAGCGGGATCAATGAGCAGTTCTTC
NA	TRBV29-1	NA	TRBJ1-3	CSVEGAGNTIYF	TGCAGCGTTGAGGGGGCTGGAAACACCATATATTTT
NA	TRBV6-5	NA	TRBJ2-3	CASRGLGGHTDTQYF	TGTGCCAGCAGGGGTTTGGGCGGGCACACAGATACGCAGTATTTT
NA	TRBV2	TRBD1	TRBJ2-7	CASSDKGALGEQYF	TGTGCCAGCAGTGATAAGGGGGCTTTAGGCGAGCAGTACTTC
NA	TRBV19	NA	TRBJ1-2	CASTTESRGIHGYTF	TGTGCCAGTACCACTGAAAGCCGGGGAATACATGGCTACACCTTC
NA	TRBV11-3	NA	TRBJ2-3	CASGRGGSTDTQYF	TGTGCCAGCGGGCGGGGCGGTAGCACAGATACGCAGTATTTT
NA	TRBV27	NA	TRBJ2-3	CASSLNDPFTDTQYF	TGTGCCAGCAGCCTTAACGACCCATTCACAGATACGCAGTATTTT
once	TRBV2	NA	TRBJ1-5	CASSRTAVRNQPQHF	TGTGCCAGCAGTAGGACGGCGGTCCGCAATCAGCCCCAGCATTTT
few	TRBV25-1	TRBD1	TRBJ2-1	CASRDGQGWDEQFF	TGTGCCAGCAGGGATGGACAGGGATGGGATGAGCAGTTCTTC
NA	TRBV6-5	NA	TRBJ2-7	CASSYSQNTYEQYF	TGTGCCAGCAGTTACTCGCAGAACACCTACGAGCAGTACTTC
NA	TRBV5-4	TRBD1	TRBJ1-2	CASRGTGFSYTF	TGTGCCAGCAGGGGGACAGGGTTTAGCTACACCTTC
NA	TRBV30	TRBD2	TRBJ2-3	CAWSARPGTSGADTQYF	TGTGCCTGGAGTGCCCGGCCCGGGACTAGCGGGGCAGATACGCAGTATTTT
NA	TRBV28	NA	TRBJ2-5	CASKRVETQYF	TGTGCCAGCAAGAGGGTAGAGACCCAGTACTTC
once	TRBV14	TRBD1	TRBJ2-7	CASSRERDRSYEQYF	TGTGCCAGCAGCCGCGAACGGGACAGGTCCTACGAGCAGTACTTC
NA	TRBV10-3	NA	TRBJ2-6	CAISSQPQTSGANVLTF	TGTGCCATCAGTTCACAGCCCCAAACCTCTGGGGCCAACGTCCTGACTTTC
NA	TRBV2	TRBD2	TRBJ2-5	CASSEAFGGFTETQYF	TGTGCCAGCAGTGAAGCTTTCGGGGGGTTTACGGAGACCCAGTACTTC
NA	TRBV4-1	TRBD2	TRBJ2-7	CASSQGLAGGQYF	TGCGCCAGCAGCCAGGGACTAGCGGGAGGGCAGTACTTC
NA	TRBV5-1	TRBD2	TRBJ2-6	CASTSAGGPAGANVLTF	TGCGCCAGCACCTCGGCGGGAGGGCCTGCTGGGGCCAACGTCCTGACTTTC
once	TRBV15	TRBD1	TRBJ1-2	CATSSYQGAGYTF	TGTGCCACCAGCAGTTACCAGGGGGCGGGCTACACCTTC
NA	TRBV10-3	TRBD2	TRBJ2-1	CAISGLAGGLEGQFF	TGTGCCATCAGTGGATTAGCGGGAGGCCTCGAAGGGCAGTTCTTC